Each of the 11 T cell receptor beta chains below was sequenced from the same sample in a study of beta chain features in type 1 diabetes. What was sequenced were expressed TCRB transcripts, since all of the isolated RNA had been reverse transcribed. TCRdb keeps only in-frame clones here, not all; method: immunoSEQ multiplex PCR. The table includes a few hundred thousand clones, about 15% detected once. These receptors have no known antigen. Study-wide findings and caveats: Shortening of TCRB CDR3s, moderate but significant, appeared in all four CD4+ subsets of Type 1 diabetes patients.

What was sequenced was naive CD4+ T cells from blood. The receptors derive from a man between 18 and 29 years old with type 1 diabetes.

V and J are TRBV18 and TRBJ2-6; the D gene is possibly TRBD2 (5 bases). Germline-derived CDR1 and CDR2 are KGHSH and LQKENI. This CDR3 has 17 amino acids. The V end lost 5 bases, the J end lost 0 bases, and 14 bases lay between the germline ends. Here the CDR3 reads CASSSTAGSSGANVLTF. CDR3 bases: TGTGCCAGCTCATCCACCGCGGGTAGCTCTGGGGCCAACGTCCTGACTTTC.

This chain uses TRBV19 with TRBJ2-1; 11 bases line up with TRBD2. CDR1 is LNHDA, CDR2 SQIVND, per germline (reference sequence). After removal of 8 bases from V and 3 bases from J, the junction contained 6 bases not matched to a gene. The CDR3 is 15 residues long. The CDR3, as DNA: TGTGCCAGTTCGACTAGCGGGGCTTTCTACAATGAGCAGTTCTTC. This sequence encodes CASSTSGAFYNEQFF.

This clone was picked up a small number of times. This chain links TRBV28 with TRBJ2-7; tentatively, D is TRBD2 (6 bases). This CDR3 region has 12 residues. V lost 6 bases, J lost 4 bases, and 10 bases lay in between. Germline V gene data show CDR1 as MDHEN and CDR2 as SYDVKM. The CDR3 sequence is CASRAGSYEQYF. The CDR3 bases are TGTGCCAGCAGAGCGGGTAGTTACGAGCAGTACTTC.

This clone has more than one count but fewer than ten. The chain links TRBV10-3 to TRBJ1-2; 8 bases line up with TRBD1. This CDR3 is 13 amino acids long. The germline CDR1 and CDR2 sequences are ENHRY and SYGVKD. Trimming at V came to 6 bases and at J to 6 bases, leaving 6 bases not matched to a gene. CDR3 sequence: CAISPQGGHGYTF. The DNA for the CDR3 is TGTGCCATCAGCCCACAGGGGGGCCATGGCTACACCTTC.

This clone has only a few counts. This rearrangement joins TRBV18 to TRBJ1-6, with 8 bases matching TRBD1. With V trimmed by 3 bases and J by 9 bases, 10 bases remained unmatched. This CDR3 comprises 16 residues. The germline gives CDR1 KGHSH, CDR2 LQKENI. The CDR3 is CASSPTTGATSSPLHF. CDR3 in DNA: TGTGCCAGCTCACCTACGACAGGGGCGACGTCTTCACCCCTCCACTTT.

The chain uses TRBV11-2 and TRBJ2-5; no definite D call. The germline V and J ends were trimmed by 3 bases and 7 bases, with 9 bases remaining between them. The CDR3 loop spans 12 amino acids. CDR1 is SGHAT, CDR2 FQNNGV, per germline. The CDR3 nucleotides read TGTGCCAGCAGCTTCGATTCGGTGACCCAGTACTTC. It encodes CASSFDSVTQYF. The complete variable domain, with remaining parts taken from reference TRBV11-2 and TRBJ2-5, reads EAGVAQSPRYKIIEKRQSVAFWCNPISGHATLYWYQQILGQGPKLLIQFQNNGVVDDSQLPKDRFSAERLKGVDSTLKIQPAKLEDSAVYLCASSFDSVTQYFGPGTRLLVL.

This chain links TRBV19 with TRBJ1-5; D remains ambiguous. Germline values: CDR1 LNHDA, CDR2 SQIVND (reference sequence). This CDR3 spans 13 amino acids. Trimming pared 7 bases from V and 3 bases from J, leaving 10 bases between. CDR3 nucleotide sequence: TGTGCCAGTACGGGTACTAACAATCAGCCCCAGCATTTT. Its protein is CASTGTNNQPQHF. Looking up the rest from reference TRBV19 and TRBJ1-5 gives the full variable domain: DGGITQSPKYLFRKEGQNVTLSCEQNLNHDAMYWYRQDPGQGLRLIYYSQIVNDFQKGDIAEGYSVSREKKESFPLTVTSAQKNPTAFYLCASTGTNNQPQHFGDGTRLSIL.

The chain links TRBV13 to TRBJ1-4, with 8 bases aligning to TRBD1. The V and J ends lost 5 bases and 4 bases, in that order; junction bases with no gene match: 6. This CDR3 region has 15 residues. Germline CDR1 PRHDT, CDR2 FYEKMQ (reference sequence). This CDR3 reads CASSPGTGFNEKLFF. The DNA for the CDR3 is TGTGCCAGCAGCCCGGGGACAGGCTTTAATGAAAAACTGTTTTTT.

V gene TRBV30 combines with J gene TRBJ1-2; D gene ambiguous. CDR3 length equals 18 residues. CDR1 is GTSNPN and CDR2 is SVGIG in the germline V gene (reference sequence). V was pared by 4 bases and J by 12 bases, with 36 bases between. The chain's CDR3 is CAWTKTPFPPPGLKFDTF. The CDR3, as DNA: TGTGCCTGGACAAAGACCCCATTCCCCCCGCCAGGCCTGAAATTTGACACCTTC.

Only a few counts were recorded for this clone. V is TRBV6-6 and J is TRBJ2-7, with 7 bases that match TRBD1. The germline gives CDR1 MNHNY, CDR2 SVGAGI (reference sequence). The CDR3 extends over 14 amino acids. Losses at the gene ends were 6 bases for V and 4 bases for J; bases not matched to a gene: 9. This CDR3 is CASSPWDRGYEQYF. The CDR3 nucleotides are TGTGCCAGCAGCCCTTGGGACAGAGGGTACGAGCAGTACTTC.

The CDR3 sequence is CSVVTGTGYTEAFF. The CDR3 region has the DNA TGCAGCGTGGTCACCGGGACAGGGTACACTGAAGCTTTCTTT. This chain links TRBV29-1 with TRBJ1-1, with 9 bases aligning to TRBD1. Trimming removed 6 bases from V and 3 bases from J; junction bases left unmatched: 8. CDR1 is SQVTM, CDR2 ANQGSEA, per germline. The CDR3 contains 14 residues.